Following are 28 T cell receptor beta chains from one sample sequenced in a study of OX40 agonist ivuxolimab in advanced cancers. Generated by immunoSEQ multiplex PCR, the TCRdb table keeps only in-frame clones and is missing some. The sample has 55,000 to 80,000 clones; about 88% are singletons. The sample was CD4+ or CD8+ T cells sorted from blood, taken in a trial of the OX40 agonist ivuxolimab. All receptors derive from an adult with an advanced solid tumor such as melanoma, head and neck, liver or kidney cancer.

This clone was seen only a few times. V is TRBV15 and J is TRBJ2-6, with D unresolved. Germline loops: CDR1 LNHNV, CDR2 YYDKDF (reference sequence). This CDR3 is built from 16 residues. V lost 0 bases to trimming and J lost 3 bases, with 9 bases between them. The DNA for the CDR3 is TGTGCCACCAGCAGAGATAATATCGGTGGGGCCAACGTCCTGACTTTC. Encoded protein: CATSRDNIGGANVLTF.

The chain is built from TRBV19 and TRBJ1-2, with TRBD1 matching 11 bases. This CDR3 region has 14 residues. V lost 6 bases, J lost 2 bases, and 2 bases stayed unmatched. In germline, CDR1 is LNHDA, CDR2 SQIVND (reference sequence). CDR3 sequence reads: CASRGQGVNYGYTF. In nucleotides, the CDR3 is TGTGCCAGTAGGGGACAGGGGGTAAACTATGGCTACACCTTC.

The chain carries TRBV6-8 and TRBJ2-5, with D possibly being TRBD1 (5 bases). The V end was cut by 0 bases, the J end by 5 bases, with 10 bases between. Germline CDR1 MNHGY, CDR2 SAAAGT. This CDR3 comprises 14 residues. CDR3 nucleotide sequence: TGTGCCAGCAGTTACTCGACAGCCCAGGAGACCCAGTACTTC. It is translated as CASSYSTAQETQYF.

Notes on this clone: The germline gene is not matched at one end of the junction; a read error may be the cause. V and J are TRBV6-5 and TRBJ2-4; 8 bases line up with TRBD2. CDR3 size: 14 residues. CDR1 and CDR2 (germline): MNHEY, SVGAGI. The DNA of the CDR3 is TGTGCCAGCAGGCCAGGACTAGCCGAAAACATTCAGTACTTC. It encodes CASRPGLAENIQYF.

This clone was detected once. The chain couples TRBV9 to TRBJ1-3; D ambiguous. Germline CDR1 and CDR2: SGDLS and YYNGEE. This CDR3 comprises 13 residues. The V gene lost 4 bases and the J gene lost 2 bases, with 7 bases spanning the gap. The CDR3 spells CASSPAPGNTIYF. CDR3 DNA sequence: TGTGCCAGCAGCCCCGCCCCTGGAAACACCATATATTTT.

This rearrangement joins TRBV19 to TRBJ2-5; 10 bases map to TRBD1. With 7 bases clipped from V and 7 bases from J, the junction kept 12 bases outside the gene matches. This CDR3 comprises 15 residues. Germline CDR1 is LNHDA and CDR2 is SQIVND (reference sequence). The DNA for the CDR3 is TGTGCCAGTACCCTGACAGGGGGCGCTTCGGGGACCCAGTACTTC. It is translated as CASTLTGGASGTQYF.

This chain uses TRBV7-9 with TRBJ1-3; TRBD1 agrees at 7 bases. The germline V gene encodes CDR1 SEHNR and CDR2 FQNEAQ (reference sequence). V was clipped by 1 base and J by 6 bases; unmatched bases: 3. CDR3 length: 14 amino acids. The CDR3 DNA follows: TGTGCCAGCAGCTTAGGAGGGGGCACAAACACCATATATTTT. This translates into CASSLGGGTNTIYF.

The sample holds one count of this clone. This sequence joins TRBV7-2 and TRBJ1-1, with 7 bases matching TRBD1. Germline V gives CDR1 SGHTA, CDR2 FQGNSA. The CDR3 length is 15 residues. Losses at the gene ends were 7 bases for V and 1 base for J; bases not matched to a gene: 9. CDR3 sequence reads: CASISQGGRNTEAFF. CDR3 coding DNA: TGTGCCAGCATCTCGCAGGGGGGGAGGAACACTGAAGCTTTCTTT.

J is TRBJ1-2 and V is TRBV6-5; 7 nucleotides match TRBD1. The V and J ends lost 6 bases and 3 bases, in that order; junction bases with no gene match: 10. There are 15 residues in the CDR3. Per the germline V gene, CDR1 is MNHEY and CDR2 is SVGAGI. The CDR3 DNA sequence: TGTGCCAGCAGCGTTAGGGGCAGGGGGTACTATGGCTACACCTTC. Its protein product is CASSVRGRGYYGYTF.

CDR3 coding DNA: TGCGCCAGCAGCTGGGGTACCTCAGGGAACCAAGAGACCCAGTACTTC. It yields the protein CASSWGTSGNQETQYF. The rearrangement links TRBV5-1 to TRBJ2-5, with D perhaps matching TRBD1 (5 bases). This CDR3 region has 16 residues. V gave up 3 bases and J gave up 0 bases, with 15 bases separating them. Germline CDR1 reads SGHRS; CDR2 reads YFSETQ.

This rearrangement joins TRBV7-2 to TRBJ2-7; 8 nucleotides agree with TRBD1. V lost 0 bases, J lost 10 bases, and 11 bases stayed unmatched. This CDR3 has 15 residues. Per the germline V gene, CDR1 is SGHTA and CDR2 is FQGNSA. CDR3 region: CASSLATMGQVNQYF. The CDR3, as DNA: TGTGCCAGCAGCTTAGCCACTATGGGACAGGTCAATCAGTACTTC.

The V gene is TRBV28, the J gene TRBJ2-3; 16 nucleotides align to TRBD2. This CDR3 has 18 amino acids. The germline CDR1 and CDR2 sequences are MDHEN and SYDVKM. V trimming: 6 bases; J trimming: 4 bases; junction bases outside the gene matches: 10. In DNA, the CDR3 is TGTGCCAGCAGGACTCCGGGACTAGCGGGAGGGCCACCAGATACGCAGTATTTT. Amino acid sequence: CASRTPGLAGGPPDTQYF.

The rearrangement uses TRBV18 and TRBJ2-5; 11 bases line up with TRBD2. Germline lookup yields CDR1 KGHSH and CDR2 LQKENI. This CDR3 has 18 amino acids. The J segment lost 3 bases and the V segment lost 1 base, leaving 10 bases of the junction unmatched. The CDR3 DNA follows: TGTGCCAGCTCACCACGACGCCAGACTAGCGGGGAAAAAGAGACCCAGTACTTC. Translated: CASSPRRQTSGEKETQYF.

This clone was recorded a few times. This chain links TRBV6-6 with TRBJ1-5; unclear D gene. Germline V lookup: CDR1 MNHNY, CDR2 SVGAGI (reference sequence). V was clipped by 4 bases and J by 4 bases, with 8 bases between them. The CDR3 length is 13 residues. CDR3 sequence: CASSFRKNQPQHF. In DNA, the CDR3 is TGTGCCAGCAGTTTCAGGAAAAATCAGCCCCAGCATTTT.

Regarding this clone: Mismatch with germline at one junction end may stem from a read error. The chain has TRBV28 and TRBJ1-3; 8 bases align to TRBD1. The CDR3 is made up of 11 amino acids. Germline CDR1 is MDHEN and CDR2 is SYDVKM. The CDR3 DNA reads as TGTGCCAGCAGTTTAGACAGGGGAAGGCATTTT. Residues: CASSLDRGRHF.

This clone is a singleton in its sample. The chain uses TRBV10-1 and TRBJ2-3; 8 bases line up with TRBD1. The J segment lost 0 bases and the V segment lost 8 bases, leaving 4 bases of the junction unmatched. The CDR3 runs to 14 residues. CDR1 and CDR2 from the germline V gene are WNHNN and SYGVQD (reference sequence). This CDR3 is CASSGGRSTDTQYF. The CDR3 bases are TGCGCCAGCTCAGGGGGCAGGAGCACAGATACGCAGTATTTT.

The chain is built from TRBV28 and TRBJ2-7; 12 positions match TRBD2. The length of the CDR3 is 18 residues. V shed 2 bases, J shed 4 bases, and the junction held 12 bases outside the gene matches. Germline V lookup: CDR1 MDHEN, CDR2 SYDVKM. This CDR3 is CASSLQGLAGGRLYEQYF. CDR3 bases: TGTGCCAGCAGTTTACAAGGGCTAGCGGGAGGGCGGTTGTACGAGCAGTACTTC.

V usage is TRBV7-3 and J usage is TRBJ2-7; D is unresolved. Trimming took off 5 bases at V and 5 bases at J, with 13 bases between the two ends. CDR1 is SGHTA, CDR2 FQGTGA, per germline. There are 13 residues in the CDR3. The CDR3 region has the DNA TGTGCCAGCAGCCCCGGACCGGGCGACGAGCAGTACTTC. Its protein product is CASSPGPGDEQYF.

The chain joins TRBV12-5 to TRBJ2-3; 11 nucleotides agree with TRBD2. CDR1 and CDR2 (germline): LGHNT, FRNRAP. The length of the CDR3 is 15 residues. Trimming took 6 bases from V and 1 from J; bases not matched to a gene: 3. The CDR3 reads CASGPGLAGTDTQYF. CDR3 nucleotides: TGTGCTAGTGGCCCGGGACTAGCGGGCACAGATACGCAGTATTTT.

The genes are TRBV19 and TRBJ1-1; D may be TRBD1 (6 bases). V was cut by 11 bases and J by 4 bases, with 20 bases left in between. From germline, CDR1 is LNHDA and CDR2 SQIVND (reference sequence). The CDR3 consists of 14 residues. The CDR3 DNA sequence: TGTGCCTCCTACTGGGGGGCCGGGGCCACTGAAGCTTTCTTT. Translated: CASYWGAGATEAFF.

V is TRBV10-3 and J is TRBJ2-7; 11 bases map to TRBD2. The CDR3 extends over 14 amino acids. J lost 2 bases, V lost 6 bases, and 3 bases had no gene match. Germline V lookup: CDR1 ENHRY, CDR2 SYGVKD. The CDR3 nucleotides read TGTGCCATCAGGGAGACTAGCGGGACCTACGAGCAGTACTTC. Translating gives CAIRETSGTYEQYF.

The chain couples TRBV28 to TRBJ1-5, with 10 bases aligning to TRBD1. Germline-derived CDR1 and CDR2 are MDHEN and SYDVKM. V was clipped by 6 bases and J by 1 base; unmatched bases: 15. CDR3 length: 19 amino acids. The CDR3 spells CASRQLGTGAILSNQPQHF. CDR3 nucleotides: TGTGCCAGCAGACAACTCGGGACAGGGGCCATCCTAAGCAATCAGCCCCAGCATTTT.

The chain carries TRBV10-1 and TRBJ1-1; D is unclear. Germline V CDR1 and CDR2: WNHNN, SYGVQD (reference sequence). This CDR3 has 13 residues. The V gene lost 0 bases and the J gene lost 3 bases, with 5 bases spanning the gap. The chain's CDR3 is CASSESWDTEAFF. The CDR3 nucleotides are TGCGCCAGCAGTGAGTCTTGGGACACTGAAGCTTTCTTT.

The chain carries TRBV27 and TRBJ1-1; D remains ambiguous. The V end lost 4 bases, the J end lost 6 bases, and 12 bases lay between the germline ends. Germline loops: CDR1 MNHEY, CDR2 SMNVEV (reference sequence). This CDR3 comprises 13 residues. The CDR3: CASSWAGASEAFF. CDR3 in DNA: TGTGCCAGCAGTTGGGCAGGAGCGTCTGAAGCTTTCTTT.

This clone was detected only once. This chain joins TRBV2 and TRBJ1-5; maybe TRBD1 (6 bases). CDR1 SNHLY and CDR2 FYNNEI come from the germline V gene. V was pared by 6 bases and J by 1 base, with 10 bases between. The CDR3 totals 14 residues. The CDR3 DNA follows: TGTGCCAGCAGCAGAGGGGGGAGCAATCAGCCCCAGCATTTT. Its translation: CASSRGGSNQPQHF.

The chain uses TRBV6-6 and TRBJ2-6; D not resolved. CDR1 is MNHNY, CDR2 SVGAGI, per germline (reference sequence). The V and J ends lost 5 bases and 4 bases respectively, with 9 bases between them. The CDR3 contains 14 residues. CDR3 sequence: CASSQRSGANVLTF. For the CDR3, the DNA is TGTGCCAGCAGTCAACGTTCCGGGGCCAACGTCCTGACTTTC.

This chain uses TRBV15 with TRBJ2-4, with D perhaps matching TRBD1 or TRBD2 (6 bases each). Germline values: CDR1 LNHNV, CDR2 YYDKDF (reference sequence). CDR3 size: 15 residues. The V and J ends lost 0 bases and 10 bases respectively, with 16 bases between them. The CDR3 spells CATSRDPLQGGIQYF. The CDR3 bases are TGTGCCACCAGCAGAGATCCCCTACAGGGAGGAATTCAGTACTTC.

The chain links TRBV29-1 to TRBJ2-3; 7 nucleotides agree with TRBD2. This CDR3 spans 14 amino acids. Germline CDR1 SQVTM, CDR2 ANQGSEA. After removal of 3 bases from V and 1 base from J, the junction contained 4 bases not matched to a gene. The CDR3 protein is CSVDGLAGTDTQYF. CDR3 coding DNA: TGCAGCGTTGACGGGCTAGCGGGCACAGATACGCAGTATTTT.